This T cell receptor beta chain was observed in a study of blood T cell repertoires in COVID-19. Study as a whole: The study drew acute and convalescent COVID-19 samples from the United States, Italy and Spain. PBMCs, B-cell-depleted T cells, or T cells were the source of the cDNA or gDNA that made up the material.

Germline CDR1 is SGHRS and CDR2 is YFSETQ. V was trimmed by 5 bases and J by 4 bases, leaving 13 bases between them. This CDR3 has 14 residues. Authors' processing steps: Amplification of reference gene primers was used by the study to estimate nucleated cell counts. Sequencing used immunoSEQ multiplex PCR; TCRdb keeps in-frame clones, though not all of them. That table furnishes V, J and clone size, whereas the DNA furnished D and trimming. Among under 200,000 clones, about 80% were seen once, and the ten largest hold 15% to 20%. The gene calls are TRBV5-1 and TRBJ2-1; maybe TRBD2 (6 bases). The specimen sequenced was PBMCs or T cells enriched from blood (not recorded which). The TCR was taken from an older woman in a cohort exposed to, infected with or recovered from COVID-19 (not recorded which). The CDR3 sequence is CASSAVGSYNEQFF. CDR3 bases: TGCGCCAGCAGTGCGGTCGGGAGTTACAATGAGCAGTTCTTC.